The source of this T cell receptor beta chain is a study of post-analysis software for immune sequencing data. About this clonotype itself: The antigen is unknown. One end of the junction varies from germline; a read error may be responsible.

Broader study findings: In multiple sclerosis, normalized Chao1 diversity was significantly below that of controls. Relative to controls, patients had 5 or 6 TRBV segments at higher frequency, with TRBV5-6, TRBV5-1 and TRBV20-1 among these.

Unique molecular identifiers had been added to the TCR beta cDNA libraries. Yield was some 500,000 cDNA molecules from roughly 1 to 10 million T cells. One entry per CDR3 protein results from TCRdb running MiXCR on the PCR reads. The sample consists of about 170,000 distinct CDR3 sequences, over 25% of them appearing once. The CDR3 totals 14 residues. Germline CDR1 and CDR2: SGHAT and FQNNGV. Sequenced input: blood. The chain uses TRBV11-2 and TRBJ2-3; 9 bases map to TRBD2. This TCR was sampled from a girl between 10 and 17 years old with multiple sclerosis. The CDR3 loop is CANSLGLARDTQYF. CDR3 in DNA: TGTGCCAACAGCTTAGGACTAGCGAGAGACACGCAGTATTTT.